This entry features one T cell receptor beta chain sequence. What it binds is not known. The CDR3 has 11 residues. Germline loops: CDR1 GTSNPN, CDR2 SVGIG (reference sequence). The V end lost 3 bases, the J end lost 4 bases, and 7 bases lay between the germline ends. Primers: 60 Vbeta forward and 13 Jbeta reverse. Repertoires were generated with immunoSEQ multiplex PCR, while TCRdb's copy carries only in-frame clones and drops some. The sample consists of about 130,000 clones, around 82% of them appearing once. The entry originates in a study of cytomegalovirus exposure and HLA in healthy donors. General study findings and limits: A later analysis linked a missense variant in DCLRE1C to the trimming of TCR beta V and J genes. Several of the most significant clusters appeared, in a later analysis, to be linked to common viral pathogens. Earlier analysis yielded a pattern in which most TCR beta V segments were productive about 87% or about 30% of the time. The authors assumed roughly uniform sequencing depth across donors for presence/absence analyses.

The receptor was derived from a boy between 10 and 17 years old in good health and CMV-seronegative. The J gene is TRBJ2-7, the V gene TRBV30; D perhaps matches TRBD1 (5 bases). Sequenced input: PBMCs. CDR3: CAWSRAYEQYF. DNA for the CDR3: TGTGCCTGGAGCAGGGCTTACGAGCAGTACTTC.